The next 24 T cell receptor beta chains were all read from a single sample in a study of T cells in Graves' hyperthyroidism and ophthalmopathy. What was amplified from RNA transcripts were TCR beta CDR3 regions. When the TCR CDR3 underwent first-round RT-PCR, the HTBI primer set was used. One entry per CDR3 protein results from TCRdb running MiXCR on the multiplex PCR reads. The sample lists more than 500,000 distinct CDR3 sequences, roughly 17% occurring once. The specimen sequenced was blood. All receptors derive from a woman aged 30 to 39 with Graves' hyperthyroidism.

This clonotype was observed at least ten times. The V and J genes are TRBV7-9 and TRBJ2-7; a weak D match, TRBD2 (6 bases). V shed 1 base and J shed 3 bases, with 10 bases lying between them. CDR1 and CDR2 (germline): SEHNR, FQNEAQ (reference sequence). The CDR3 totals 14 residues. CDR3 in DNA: TGTGCCAGCAGCTTAGTAGACGGGAGCTACGAGCAGTACTTC. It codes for CASSLVDGSYEQYF.

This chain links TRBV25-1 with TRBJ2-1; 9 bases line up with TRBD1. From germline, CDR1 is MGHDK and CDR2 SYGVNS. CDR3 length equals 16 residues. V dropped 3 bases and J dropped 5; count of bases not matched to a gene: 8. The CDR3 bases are TGTGCCAGCAGTGACCCGGGACAGGGTAAACACAATGAGCAGTTCTTC. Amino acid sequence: CASSDPGQGKHNEQFF. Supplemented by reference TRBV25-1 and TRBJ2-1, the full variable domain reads EADIYQTPRYLVIGTGKKITLECSQTMGHDKMYWYQQDPGMELHLIHYSYGVNSTEKGDLSSESTVSRIRTEHFPLTLESARPSHTSQYLCASSDPGQGKHNEQFFGPGTRLTVL.

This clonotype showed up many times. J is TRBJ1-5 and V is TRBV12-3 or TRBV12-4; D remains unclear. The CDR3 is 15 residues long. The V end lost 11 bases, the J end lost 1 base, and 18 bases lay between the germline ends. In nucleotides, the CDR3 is TGTGCCTCCCTGCGGGGAGTGGGCAGCAATCAGCCCCAGCATTTT. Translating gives CASLRGVGSNQPQHF.

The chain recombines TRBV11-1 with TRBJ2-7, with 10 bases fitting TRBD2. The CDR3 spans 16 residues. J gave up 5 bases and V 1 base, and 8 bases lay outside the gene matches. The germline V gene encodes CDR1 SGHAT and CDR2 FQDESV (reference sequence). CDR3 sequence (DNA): TGTGCCAGCAGCTTAGGGCCTAGCGGGAGTAAAAACGAGCAGTACTTC. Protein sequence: CASSLGPSGSKNEQYF.

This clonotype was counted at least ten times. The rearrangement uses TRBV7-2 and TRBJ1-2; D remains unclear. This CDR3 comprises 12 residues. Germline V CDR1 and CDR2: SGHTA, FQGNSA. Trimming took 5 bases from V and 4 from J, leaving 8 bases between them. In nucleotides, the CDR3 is TGTGCCAGCAGCCACCCGGGCTATGGCTACACCTTC. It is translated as CASSHPGYGYTF.

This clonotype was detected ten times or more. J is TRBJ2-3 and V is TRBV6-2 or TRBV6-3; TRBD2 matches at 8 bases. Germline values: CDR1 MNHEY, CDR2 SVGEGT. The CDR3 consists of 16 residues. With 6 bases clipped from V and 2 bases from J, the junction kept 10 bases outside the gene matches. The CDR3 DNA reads TGTGCCAGCAGCCACGGGTTGACTAGCGCCACAGATACGCAGTATTTT. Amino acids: CASSHGLTSATDTQYF.

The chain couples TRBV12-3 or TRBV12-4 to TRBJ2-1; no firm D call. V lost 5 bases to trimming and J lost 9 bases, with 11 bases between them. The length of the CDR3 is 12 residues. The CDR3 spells CASSPSPFEQFF. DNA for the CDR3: TGTGCCAGCAGTCCGAGCCCCTTTGAGCAGTTCTTC.

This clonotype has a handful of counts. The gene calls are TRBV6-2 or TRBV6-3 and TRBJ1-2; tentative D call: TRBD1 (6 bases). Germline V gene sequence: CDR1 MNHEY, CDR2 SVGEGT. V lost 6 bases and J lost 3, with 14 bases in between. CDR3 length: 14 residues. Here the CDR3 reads CASRRTGGDYGYTF. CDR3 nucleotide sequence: TGTGCCAGCAGGCGGACGGGGGGCGACTATGGCTACACCTTC.

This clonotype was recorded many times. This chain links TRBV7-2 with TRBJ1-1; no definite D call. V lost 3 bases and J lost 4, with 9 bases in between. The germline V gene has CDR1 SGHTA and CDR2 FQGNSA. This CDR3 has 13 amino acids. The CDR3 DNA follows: TGTGCCAGCAGCTTCGGGGAGGGCACTGAAGCTTTCTTT. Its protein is CASSFGEGTEAFF.

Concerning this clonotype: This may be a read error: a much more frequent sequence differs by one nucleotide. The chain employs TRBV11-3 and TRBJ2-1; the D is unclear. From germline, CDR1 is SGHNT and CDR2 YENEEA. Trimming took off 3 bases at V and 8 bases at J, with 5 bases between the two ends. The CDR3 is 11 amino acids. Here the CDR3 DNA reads TGTGCCAGCAGCTTCAACGATGAGCAGTTCTTC. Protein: CASSFNDEQFF. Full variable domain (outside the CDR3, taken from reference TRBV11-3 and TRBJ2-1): EAGVVQSPRYKIIEKKQPVAFWCNPISGHNTLYWYLQNLGQGPELLIRYENEEAVDDSQLPKDRFSAERLKGVDSTLKIQPAELGDSAVYLCASSFNDEQFFGPGTRLTVL.

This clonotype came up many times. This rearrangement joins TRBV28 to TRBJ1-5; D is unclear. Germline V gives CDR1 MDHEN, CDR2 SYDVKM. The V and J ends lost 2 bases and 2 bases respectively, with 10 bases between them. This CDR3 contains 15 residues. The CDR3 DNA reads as TGTGCCAGCAGTTTAGCGACGGCAGGCAATCAGCCCCAGCATTTT. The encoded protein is CASSLATAGNQPQHF.

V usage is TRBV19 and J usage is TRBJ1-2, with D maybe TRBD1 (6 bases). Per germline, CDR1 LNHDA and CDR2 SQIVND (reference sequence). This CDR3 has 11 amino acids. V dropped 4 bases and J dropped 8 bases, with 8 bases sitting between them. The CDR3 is CASSKGTGYTF. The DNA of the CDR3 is TGTGCCAGTAGTAAAGGGACAGGCTACACCTTC.

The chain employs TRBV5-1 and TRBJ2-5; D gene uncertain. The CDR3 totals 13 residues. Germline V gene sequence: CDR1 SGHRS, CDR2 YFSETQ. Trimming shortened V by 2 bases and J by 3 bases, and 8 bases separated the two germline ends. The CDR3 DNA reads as TGCGCCAGCAGCTTAAGGCAGAAAGAGACCCAGTACTTC. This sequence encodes CASSLRQKETQYF.

CDR3 nucleotide sequence: TGCAGTGCTAGAGAACCCGGGACACTACTCTCCTACGAGCAGTACTTC. Its protein product is CSAREPGTLLSYEQYF. The V call is TRBV20-1, the J call TRBJ2-7, with D possibly matching TRBD1 (6 bases). The length of the CDR3 is 16 residues. Trimming took 0 bases from V and 0 from J, leaving 15 bases between them. Germline lookup yields CDR1 DFQATT and CDR2 SNEGSKA (reference sequence).

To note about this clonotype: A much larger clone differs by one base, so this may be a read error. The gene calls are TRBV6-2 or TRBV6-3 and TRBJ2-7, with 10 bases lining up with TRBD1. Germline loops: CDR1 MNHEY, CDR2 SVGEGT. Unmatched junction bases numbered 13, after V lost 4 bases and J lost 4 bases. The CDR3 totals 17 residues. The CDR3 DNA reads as TGTGCCAGCAGTTGTTCGCTGCCGGGACAGGGGTGTTACGAGCAGTACTTC. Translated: CASSCSLPGQGCYEQYF.

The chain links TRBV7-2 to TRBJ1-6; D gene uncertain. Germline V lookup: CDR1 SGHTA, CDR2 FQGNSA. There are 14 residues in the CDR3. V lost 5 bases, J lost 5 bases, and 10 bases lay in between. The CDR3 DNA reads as TGTGCCAGCAGCATCGACACAAATAATTCACCCCTCCACTTT. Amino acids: CASSIDTNNSPLHF.

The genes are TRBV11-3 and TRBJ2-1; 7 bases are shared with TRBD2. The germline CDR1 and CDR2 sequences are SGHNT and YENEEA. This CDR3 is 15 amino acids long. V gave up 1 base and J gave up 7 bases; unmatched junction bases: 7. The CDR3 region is CASSLGGSIENEQFF. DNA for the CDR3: TGTGCCAGCAGCTTAGGCGGGAGTATAGAGAATGAGCAGTTCTTC.

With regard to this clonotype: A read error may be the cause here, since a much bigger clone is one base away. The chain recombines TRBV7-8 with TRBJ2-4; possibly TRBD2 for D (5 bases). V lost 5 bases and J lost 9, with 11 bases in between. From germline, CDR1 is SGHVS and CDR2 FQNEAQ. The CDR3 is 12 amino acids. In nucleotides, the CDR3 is TGTGCCAGCAGCCCTCGACGGGGCATTCAGTACTTC. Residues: CASSPRRGIQYF.

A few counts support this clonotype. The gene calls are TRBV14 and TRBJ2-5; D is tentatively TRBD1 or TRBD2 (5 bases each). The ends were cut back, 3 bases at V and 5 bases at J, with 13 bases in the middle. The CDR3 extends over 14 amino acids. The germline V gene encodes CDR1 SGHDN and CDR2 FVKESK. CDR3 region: CASSHLGEAETQYF. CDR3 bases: TGTGCCAGCAGCCACTTGGGGGAAGCGGAGACCCAGTACTTC. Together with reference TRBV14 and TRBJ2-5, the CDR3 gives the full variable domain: EAGVTQFPSHSVIEKGQTVTLRCDPISGHDNLYWYRRVMGKEIKFLLHFVKESKQDESGMPNNRFLAERTGGTYSTLKVQPAELEDSGVYFCASSHLGEAETQYFGPGTRLLVL.

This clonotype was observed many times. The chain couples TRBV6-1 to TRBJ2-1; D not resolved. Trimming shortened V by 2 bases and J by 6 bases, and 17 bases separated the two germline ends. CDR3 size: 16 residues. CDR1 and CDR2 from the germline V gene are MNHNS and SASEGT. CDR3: CASSEMVGPSINEQFF. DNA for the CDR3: TGTGCCAGCAGTGAAATGGTGGGCCCATCCATCAATGAGCAGTTCTTC.

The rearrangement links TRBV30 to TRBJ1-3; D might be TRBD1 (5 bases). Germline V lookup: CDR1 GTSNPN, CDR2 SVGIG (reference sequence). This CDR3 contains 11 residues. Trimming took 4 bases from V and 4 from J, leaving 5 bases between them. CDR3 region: CAWTGGNTIYF. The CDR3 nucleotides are TGTGCCTGGACAGGGGGAAACACCATATATTTT. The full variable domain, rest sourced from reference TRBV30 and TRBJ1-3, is SQTIHQWPATLVQPVGSPLSLECTVEGTSNPNLYWYRQAAGRGLQLLFYSVGIGQISSEVPQNLSASRPQDRQFILSSKKLLLSDSGFYLCAWTGGNTIYFGEGSWLTVV.

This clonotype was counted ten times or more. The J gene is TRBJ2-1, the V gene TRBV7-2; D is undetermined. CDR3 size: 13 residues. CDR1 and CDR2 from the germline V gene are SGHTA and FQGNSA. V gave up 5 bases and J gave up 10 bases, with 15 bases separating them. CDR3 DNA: TGTGCCAGCAGCCCCCGCCCCGTGGGAGAGCAGTTCTTC. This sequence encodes CASSPRPVGEQFF.

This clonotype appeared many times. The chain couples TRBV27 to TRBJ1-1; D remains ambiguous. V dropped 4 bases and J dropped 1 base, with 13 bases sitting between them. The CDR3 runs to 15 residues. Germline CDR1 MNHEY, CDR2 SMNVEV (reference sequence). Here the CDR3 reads CASSSLSGWNTEAFF. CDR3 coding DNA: TGTGCCAGCAGTTCCCTTTCGGGATGGAACACTGAAGCTTTCTTT.

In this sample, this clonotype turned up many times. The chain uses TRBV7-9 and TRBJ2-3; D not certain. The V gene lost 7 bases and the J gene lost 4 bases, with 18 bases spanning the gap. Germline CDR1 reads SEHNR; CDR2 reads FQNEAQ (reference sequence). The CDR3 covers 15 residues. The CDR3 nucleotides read TGTGCCAGCATCGACTCCACCCTTGTCGCAGATACGCAGTATTTT. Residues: CASIDSTLVADTQYF.